These 25 T cell receptor beta chains share one sample of origin, sequenced in a study of blood T cell repertoires in COVID-19. Sequencing was performed with immunoSEQ multiplex PCR; in TCRdb, only in-frame clones are kept and a portion is missing. The table has about 130,000 clones, roughly 80% seen once. The sequenced sample was PBMCs or T cells enriched from blood (not recorded which). The receptors were sampled from a middle-aged man who had recovered from COVID-19.

J is TRBJ1-2 and V is TRBV7-4, with a weak D call TRBD1 (5 bases). This CDR3 is built from 14 residues. The V end lost 3 bases, the J end lost 0 bases, and 8 bases lay between the germline ends. Germline V gene lookup returns CDR1 SGHVT and CDR2 SQSDAQ. The CDR3 loop is CASSLRQTNYGYTF. Written as DNA, the CDR3 is TGTGCCAGCAGCTTGAGACAGACTAACTATGGCTACACCTTC.

The rearrangement uses TRBV4-2 and TRBJ1-1; D might be TRBD1 (6 bases). The V gene lost 4 bases and the J gene lost 1 base, with 16 bases spanning the gap. Germline V gives CDR1 LGHNA, CDR2 YNFKEQ. The CDR3 is made up of 16 amino acids. CDR3 loop: CASSPPNRRGNTEAFF. DNA of the CDR3: TGTGCCAGCAGCCCGCCAAACCGCAGGGGGAACACTGAAGCTTTCTTT.

The V and J genes are TRBV24-1 and TRBJ2-5, with TRBD2 matching over 10 bases. This CDR3 has 15 residues. Trimming cost V 4 bases and J 2 bases; bases outside gene matches: 3. Germline CDR1 and CDR2: KGHDR and SFDVKD. CDR3 protein: CATSDPGLAQETQYF. In nucleotides, the CDR3 is TGTGCCACCAGTGACCCGGGACTAGCGCAAGAGACCCAGTACTTC.

V is TRBV12-3 or TRBV12-4 and J is TRBJ1-2, with a tentative D call TRBD1 (5 bases). The CDR3 length is 13 residues. V was pared by 2 bases and J by 4 bases, with 8 bases between. CDR3 residues: CASSLSQGYGYTF. The CDR3 DNA reads as TGTGCCAGCAGTTTATCGCAGGGCTATGGCTACACCTTC.

V and J are TRBV7-9 and TRBJ1-2, with 7 positions matching TRBD1. The J segment lost 6 bases and the V segment lost 5 bases, leaving 6 bases of the junction unmatched. This CDR3 spans 13 amino acids. Germline values: CDR1 SEHNR, CDR2 FQNEAQ (reference sequence). This CDR3 reads CASSPRGRDGYTF. CDR3 sequence (DNA): TGTGCCAGCAGCCCAAGGGGGCGTGATGGCTACACCTTC.

The chain links TRBV20-1 to TRBJ2-5; no clear D gene. The CDR3 consists of 11 residues. CDR1 and CDR2 (germline): DFQATT, SNEGSKA (reference sequence). Trimming left V 5 bases short and J 4 bases short, with 8 bases between. CDR3 region: CSAPRLETQYF. For the CDR3, the DNA is TGCAGTGCTCCGAGGTTAGAGACCCAGTACTTC.

This chain links TRBV19 with TRBJ1-2; 7 bases align to TRBD1. This CDR3 contains 15 residues. J gave up 4 bases and V 2 bases, and 7 bases lay outside the gene matches. Germline CDR1 and CDR2: LNHDA and SQIVND (reference sequence). CDR3 loop: CASSILQGTAYGYTF. The CDR3 DNA sequence: TGTGCCAGTAGTATACTCCAGGGGACAGCCTATGGCTACACCTTC.

CDR3 in amino acids: CATIDRGKETQYF. In DNA, the CDR3 is TGTGCCACCATAGACAGGGGAAAGGAGACCCAGTACTTC. The rearrangement joins TRBV21-1 to TRBJ2-5; TRBD1 was called by the table and not checked on the DNA. TRBV21-1 is shown as a pseudogene. This CDR3 is built from 13 residues.

V is TRBV27 and J is TRBJ1-4; TRBD1 aligns across 10 bases. This CDR3 is built from 15 residues. Germline V CDR1 and CDR2: MNHEY, SMNVEV (reference sequence). V lost 6 bases to trimming and J lost 7 bases; unmatched junction nucleotides: 8. The chain's CDR3 is CASSPPGQGFEKLFF. In nucleotides, the CDR3 is TGTGCCAGCAGCCCCCCGGGACAGGGGTTTGAAAAACTGTTTTTT.

The rearrangement links TRBV5-4 to TRBJ2-3; TRBD1 matches at 7 bases. The CDR3 contains 15 residues. Germline trimming cut 0 bases from V and 3 bases from J; bases unmatched to any gene: 4. Per the germline V gene, CDR1 is SGHNT and CDR2 is YYREEE (reference sequence). The CDR3 here is CASSLEDRRTDTQYF. In DNA, the CDR3 is TGTGCCAGCAGCTTGGAGGACAGGAGGACAGATACGCAGTATTTT.

The genes are TRBV11-3 and TRBJ2-1; TRBD2 matches at 7 bases. CDR1 is SGHNT and CDR2 is YENEEA in the germline V gene. This CDR3 has 16 amino acids. V shed 3 bases and J 2 bases; nucleotides not matched to a gene: 7. The CDR3 nucleotides are TGTGCCAGCAGCTTCATGGGGGGGATCCCCTACAATGAGCAGTTCTTC. It codes for CASSFMGGIPYNEQFF.

The chain is built from TRBV15 and TRBJ2-2; tentatively, D is TRBD2 (6 bases). Trimming removed 1 base from V and 7 bases from J, with 10 bases in between. Germline CDR1 reads LNHNV; CDR2 reads YYDKDF (reference sequence). The CDR3 is made up of 14 amino acids. The DNA for the CDR3 is TGTGCCACCAGCAGAGTTCAGGGAGGCGGGGAGCTGTTTTTT. Protein sequence: CATSRVQGGGELFF.

In this sample, this clone turned up a few times. The rearrangement links TRBV2 to TRBJ2-1; tentative D call: TRBD1 (5 bases). This CDR3 has 14 amino acids. Looked up from germline, CDR1 is SNHLY and CDR2 is FYNNEI. Trimming removed 4 bases at V and 6 bases at J, with 13 bases between. CDR3 residues: CASSAGSQGNEQFF. CDR3 sequence (DNA): TGTGCCAGCAGTGCAGGGTCTCAGGGCAATGAGCAGTTCTTC.

The chain has TRBV7-2 and TRBJ2-1; 9 nucleotides line up with TRBD2. V was clipped by 5 bases and J by 3 bases; unmatched bases: 2. CDR1 and CDR2 from the germline V gene are SGHTA and FQGNSA. The CDR3 runs to 14 residues. Written as DNA, the CDR3 is TGTGCCAGCAGCAGGACTAGCGTCTACAATGAGCAGTTCTTC. This encodes CASSRTSVYNEQFF.

The V gene is TRBV5-6, the J gene TRBJ1-5; D call uncertain. The CDR3 sequence is 12 residues long. V was pared by 0 bases and J by 7 bases, with 5 bases between. Per the germline V gene, CDR1 is SGHDT and CDR2 is YYEEEE. The DNA for the CDR3 is TGTGCCAGCAGCTTGGGTGCGCAGCCCCAGCATTTT. Its protein is CASSLGAQPQHF.

V and J are TRBV29-1 and TRBJ2-7, with a tentative D call TRBD1 (5 bases). The CDR3 runs to 15 residues. The V gene lost 0 bases and the J gene lost 1 base, with 13 bases spanning the gap. Germline lookup yields CDR1 SQVTM and CDR2 ANQGSEA. The CDR3 nucleotides are TGCAGCGTTGAAGATGGCCAGGGCGCATCCTACGAGCAGTACTTC. Its protein product is CSVEDGQGASYEQYF.

With regard to this clone: Other DNA sequences in the sample encode the same CDR3. CDR3 amino acids: CASSVRGRDTEAFF. In nucleotides, the CDR3 is TGTGCCAGCTCAGTCAGGGGGCGCGATACTGAAGCTTTCTTT. V usage is TRBV18 and J usage is TRBJ1-1, with 8 nucleotides matching TRBD1. Germline V lookup: CDR1 KGHSH, CDR2 LQKENI. The CDR3 spans 14 residues. V trimming: 5 bases; J trimming: 5 bases; junction bases outside the gene matches: 7.

The table lists this clone with a count of one. This rearrangement joins TRBV7-2 to TRBJ2-7; D is perhaps TRBD1 (6 bases). Germline CDR1 is SGHTA and CDR2 is FQGNSA. This CDR3 comprises 16 residues. The ends were cut back, 6 bases at V and 3 bases at J, with 21 bases in the middle. As DNA, the CDR3 is TGTGCCAGCAGTCTAAGAGGGGGTCGGACTCTCTACGAGCAGTACTTC. Translation: CASSLRGGRTLYEQYF.

V and J are TRBV2 and TRBJ2-5; 8 nucleotides align to TRBD2. Unmatched junction bases numbered 12, after V lost 5 bases and J lost 1 base. Germline V gene data show CDR1 as SNHLY and CDR2 as FYNNEI. CDR3 length: 17 residues. CDR3 residues: CASSPRTSGGPQETQYF. CDR3 sequence (DNA): TGTGCCAGCAGTCCACGAACCTCGGGGGGGCCCCAAGAGACCCAGTACTTC.

The V call is TRBV9, the J call TRBJ2-1; TRBD2 matches 11 bases. Trimming cost V 2 bases and J 7 bases; bases outside gene matches: 2. Germline V CDR1 and CDR2: SGDLS, YYNGEE. CDR3 length: 14 residues. CDR3 region: CASSVLAGGNEQFF. The CDR3 nucleotides are TGTGCCAGCAGCGTTTTAGCGGGGGGGAATGAGCAGTTCTTC.

The V call is TRBV4-3, the J call TRBJ2-7, with D hard to call. Per germline, CDR1 LGHNA and CDR2 YSLEER. Trimming removed 3 bases at V and 3 bases at J, with 12 bases between. The CDR3 spans 14 residues. The CDR3 DNA sequence: TGCGCCAGCAGCCAGGCTTTACAGTACTACGAGCAGTACTTC. This translates into CASSQALQYYEQYF.

This clone is a singleton in its sample. The V call is TRBV27, the J call TRBJ1-1; D ambiguous. The CDR3 runs 12 residues. Trimming took off 6 bases at V and 5 bases at J, with 10 bases between the two ends. Germline V lookup: CDR1 MNHEY, CDR2 SMNVEV (reference sequence). The CDR3 loop is CASSLPGTEAFF. Written as DNA, the CDR3 is TGTGCCAGCAGCCTACCCGGGACTGAAGCTTTCTTT.

Written as DNA, the CDR3 is TGTGCCAGCAGTGAATTCACCTCGGCGGGGCGAGAGACCCAGTACTTC. It specifies CASSEFTSAGRETQYF. The gene calls are TRBV25-1 and TRBJ2-5, with D perhaps TRBD2 (6 bases). The CDR3 is 16 residues long. In germline, CDR1 is MGHDK, CDR2 SYGVNS. Between the trimmed V and J ends, which lost 1 base and 4 bases, there was a span of 16 bases. The entire variable domain, with the rest obtained from reference TRBV25-1 and TRBJ2-5, is as follows: EADIYQTPRYLVIGTGKKITLECSQTMGHDKMYWYQQDPGMELHLIHYSYGVNSTEKGDLSSESTVSRIRTEHFPLTLESARPSHTSQYLCASSEFTSAGRETQYFGPGTRLLVL.

CDR3 DNA: TGTGCCAGCTCACCTTTCGACGGAGAATACTATGGCTACACCTTC. It is translated as CASSPFDGEYYGYTF. The chain carries TRBV18 and TRBJ1-2; D call uncertain. V was trimmed by 3 bases and J by 3 bases, leaving 14 bases between them. Germline CDR1 reads KGHSH; CDR2 reads LQKENI. CDR3 length: 15 amino acids.

This clone came up once. This chain joins TRBV28 and TRBJ1-5; weak D call: TRBD1 (6 bases). The germline V and J ends were trimmed by 2 bases and 11 bases, with 16 bases remaining between them. The length of the CDR3 is 14 residues. From germline, CDR1 is MDHEN and CDR2 SYDVKM. CDR3 amino acids: CASSLGGASLSQHF. CDR3 DNA sequence: TGTGCCAGCAGTTTAGGGGGGGCGAGTCTCTCCCAGCATTTT.